Following are 15 T cell receptor beta chains from one sample sequenced in a study of vaccination effects on CD4 cells after COVID-19. No antigen is known for these receptors. A roughly 11-day culture period preceded the isolation of CD4+ T cells. Produced via immunoSEQ multiplex PCR; TCRdb's table is partial and in-frame only. Of roughly 50,000 clones in the sample, around 63% were seen once. The sequenced sample was CD4+ T cells from PBMCs cultured without peptide, obtained before COVID-19 vaccination. The receptors were gathered from a human donor who received a COVID-19 vaccine.

The chain couples TRBV24-1 to TRBJ1-2; maybe TRBD1 (6 bases). CDR3 size: 14 residues. Trimming shortened V by 1 base and J by 4 bases, and 9 bases separated the two germline ends. Germline V gene lookup returns CDR1 KGHDR and CDR2 SFDVKD. The CDR3 DNA reads as TGTGCCACCAGTGATTTAGGGGGAATCTATGGCTACACCTTC. Translation gives CATSDLGGIYGYTF.

V and J are TRBV28 and TRBJ2-6, with D possibly matching TRBD2 (5 bases). The CDR3 totals 14 residues. Germline CDR1 reads MDHEN; CDR2 reads SYDVKM. The V and J ends lost 5 bases and 2 bases respectively, with 7 bases between them. The CDR3 region has the DNA TGTGCCAGCAGTAAGACTACTGGGGCCAACGTCCTGACTTTC. Its protein product is CASSKTTGANVLTF.

This clone was counted a few times. The chain joins TRBV5-4 to TRBJ1-3; TRBD1 matches at 11 bases. CDR1 and CDR2 (germline): SGHNT, YYREEE (reference sequence). The CDR3 sequence is 17 residues long. V dropped 4 bases and J dropped 0; count of bases not matched to a gene: 6. CDR3 coding DNA: TGTGCCAGCAGCCTCCGGACAGGGGGCCCCTCTGGAAACACCATATATTTT. It is translated as CASSLRTGGPSGNTIYF. The entire variable domain, with the rest obtained from reference TRBV5-4 and TRBJ1-3, is as follows: ETGVTQSPTHLIKTRGQQVTLRCSSQSGHNTVSWYQQALGQGPQFIFQYYREEENGRGNFPPRFSGLQFPNYSSELNVNALELDDSALYLCASSLRTGGPSGNTIYFGEGSWLTVV.

V usage is TRBV19 and J usage is TRBJ1-2, with D uncertain. The CDR3 runs to 14 residues. Trimming removed 4 bases from V and 3 bases from J, with 12 bases in between. Per the germline V gene, CDR1 is LNHDA and CDR2 is SQIVND (reference sequence). The CDR3 protein is CASSRGEDYYGYTF. The CDR3 DNA reads TGTGCCAGTAGTAGGGGTGAGGATTACTATGGCTACACCTTC.

This rearrangement joins TRBV18 to TRBJ1-1, with D uncertain. This CDR3 has 17 amino acids. Germline V gene lookup returns CDR1 KGHSH and CDR2 LQKENI. V was clipped by 0 bases and J by 3 bases, with 17 bases between them. The CDR3 DNA reads TGTGCCAGCTCACCACCGATCCCCCCGTCCGGGGACACTGAAGCTTTCTTT. This encodes CASSPPIPPSGDTEAFF.

This clone was seen a single time. This rearrangement joins TRBV23-1 to TRBJ1-5; tentatively, D is TRBD1 (6 bases). TRBV23-1 is sorted into the ORF group, with uncertain function. The CDR3 sequence is 16 residues long. V lost 0 bases, J lost 5 bases, and 14 bases lay in between. The CDR3 reads CASSQSNRDCYQPQHF. DNA for the CDR3: TGCGCCAGCAGTCAATCCAACAGGGATTGCTATCAGCCCCAGCATTTT.

V usage is TRBV5-5 and J usage is TRBJ2-6; 9 positions match TRBD2. The junction had 3 bases not matched to a gene; V was cut back by 0 bases and J by 2 bases. CDR3 length equals 17 residues. From germline, CDR1 is SGHKS and CDR2 YYEKEE (reference sequence). CDR3 residues: CASSLETSGPGANVLTF. DNA of the CDR3: TGTGCCAGCAGCTTGGAAACTAGCGGGCCTGGGGCCAACGTCCTGACTTTC. Full variable domain (missing parts from reference TRBV5-5 and TRBJ2-6): DAGVTQSPTHLIKTRGQQVTLRCSPISGHKSVSWYQQVLGQGPQFIFQYYEKEERGRGNFPDRFSARQFPNYSSELNVNALLLGDSALYLCASSLETSGPGANVLTFGAGSRLTVL.

This clone has ten or more counts. This chain joins TRBV28 and TRBJ2-7; D gene ambiguous. Germline CDR1 is MDHEN and CDR2 is SYDVKM. The CDR3 totals 18 residues. V lost 0 bases, J lost 3 bases, and 21 bases lay in between. CDR3 DNA sequence: TGTGCCAGCAGTTTATGGGGGATCATGTCTCTGGGCTTCTACGAGCAGTACTTC. It codes for CASSLWGIMSLGFYEQYF.

The rearrangement links TRBV5-4 to TRBJ2-6, with TRBD2 as a possible D gene (6 bases). Trimming took off 4 bases at V and 0 bases at J, with 11 bases between the two ends. CDR1 is SGHNT, CDR2 YYREEE, per germline (reference sequence). The CDR3 covers 16 residues. The CDR3 protein is CASSRDWSSGANVLTF. The DNA of the CDR3 is TGTGCCAGCAGCCGGGACTGGAGCTCTGGGGCCAACGTCCTGACTTTC.

The rearrangement joins TRBV5-4 to TRBJ2-2, with D tentatively TRBD2 (5 bases). This CDR3 is 16 amino acids long. The V and J ends lost 2 bases and 6 bases respectively, with 17 bases between them. Germline V gene lookup returns CDR1 SGHNT and CDR2 YYREEE (reference sequence). The DNA for the CDR3 is TGTGCCAGCAGCTTATCATCCGGGGTGTACGCCGGGGAGCTGTTTTTT. Amino acids: CASSLSSGVYAGELFF.

In its sample, this clone was seen a few times. This chain joins TRBV6-6 and TRBJ1-2; D is possibly TRBD1 (6 bases). Trimming took 2 bases from V and 6 from J, leaving 10 bases between them. The CDR3 runs 13 residues. Germline V gene sequence: CDR1 MNHNY, CDR2 SVGAGI (reference sequence). The CDR3 DNA follows: TGTGCCAGCAGTTACGGACAGAGCAATGGCTACACCTTC. It translates to CASSYGQSNGYTF.

The CDR3 spells CASSFGLFGNTIYF. The CDR3 bases are TGTGCCAGCAGTTTCGGGTTATTTGGAAACACCATATATTTT. The chain uses TRBV28 and TRBJ1-3; D not certain. V shed 3 bases and J shed 3 bases, with 9 bases lying between them. CDR3 length: 14 residues. CDR1 MDHEN and CDR2 SYDVKM come from the germline V gene.

This chain connects TRBV6-5 to TRBJ1-2, with D perhaps TRBD1 (6 bases). Trimming took 8 bases from V and 6 from J, leaving 22 bases between them. CDR3 size: 15 residues. CDR1 is MNHEY and CDR2 is SVGAGI in the germline V gene. Here the CDR3 reads CASVTTGGWADGYTF. The CDR3 DNA sequence: TGTGCCAGCGTTACTACGGGGGGCTGGGCGGATGGCTACACCTTC.

V usage is TRBV4-2 and J usage is TRBJ1-3; D not certain. The V end was cut by 3 bases, the J end by 2 bases, with 11 bases between. The CDR3 extends over 15 amino acids. CDR1 is LGHNA, CDR2 YNFKEQ, per germline. CDR3 coding DNA: TGTGCCAGCAGCCAGGGAGGAGGCGCTGGAAACACCATATATTTT. Protein: CASSQGGGAGNTIYF.

J is TRBJ2-7 and V is TRBV10-3; perhaps TRBD2 as D (5 bases). This CDR3 contains 13 residues. V dropped 10 bases and J dropped 2 bases, with 15 bases sitting between them. Germline lookup yields CDR1 ENHRY and CDR2 SYGVKD. In nucleotides, the CDR3 is TGTGCCACCGCGGGCCCCCTAACCTACGAGCAGTACTTC. Translating it yields CATAGPLTYEQYF.